Below, 13 T cell receptor beta chains from the same sample are listed, as sequenced in a study of breast tumors, draining lymph nodes, adjacent tissues. TCRdb redid the calling of the multiplex PCR reads with MiXCR, one entry per CDR3 protein. The sample lists 150,000 to 200,000 distinct CDR3 sequences; 30% to 40% were seen once. Axillary draining lymph nodes of breast cancer patients supplied the node samples. The sequencing input was axillary lymph node tissue. The receptors stem from a female donor with breast cancer. Some clones in this sample may be carry-over from other donors' samples.

To note about this clonotype: A single base separates this from a much larger clone, so it may be a read error. The rearrangement uses TRBV4-1 and TRBJ2-2; possible D gene TRBD2, 7 bases. V dropped 6 bases and J dropped 4 bases, with 18 bases sitting between them. This CDR3 is 16 amino acids long. The V gene's germline CDR1 is MGHRA and CDR2 YSYEKL. CDR3 sequence reads: CASRPAGGQGTGELFF. Written as DNA, the CDR3 is TGCGCCAGCAGACCTGCCGGGGGGCAGGGCACCGGGGAGCTGTTTTTT.

This clonotype was seen at least ten times. This chain links TRBV20-1 with TRBJ2-5; D might be TRBD1 or TRBD2, each matching 6 bases. This CDR3 is built from 14 residues. V lost 6 bases and J 5 bases, leaving 19 bases between the germline ends. Germline-derived CDR1 and CDR2 are DFQATT and SNEGSKA (reference sequence). DNA for the CDR3: TGCAGTGCACGAGAGGGGGGAGCCCCCGAGACCCAGTACTTC. Amino acid sequence: CSAREGGAPETQYF.

This clonotype occurred many times. V is TRBV3-1 and J is TRBJ1-2; TRBD1 matches at 7 bases. V shed 4 bases and J 3 bases; nucleotides not matched to a gene: 11. The CDR3 loop spans 16 amino acids. Germline CDR1 reads LGHDT; CDR2 reads YNNKEL (reference sequence). This CDR3 is CASSRQGPGQYYGYTF. Here the CDR3 DNA reads TGTGCCAGCAGCCGGCAGGGGCCGGGACAGTACTATGGCTACACCTTC. Full variable domain (outside the CDR3, taken from reference TRBV3-1 and TRBJ1-2): DTAVSQTPKYLVTQMGNDKSIKCEQNLGHDTMYWYKQDSKKFLKIMFSYNNKELIINETVPNRFSPKSPDKAHLNLHINSLELGDSAVYFCASSRQGPGQYYGYTFGSGTRLTVV.

As concerns this clonotype: The junction departs from germline at one end; a sequencing error may be responsible. The V call is TRBV15, the J call TRBJ1-4, with no clear D. Per the germline V gene, CDR1 is LNHNV and CDR2 is YYDKDF (reference sequence). This CDR3 contains 13 residues. CDR3 coding DNA: TGTGCCACCAGCATTGCAAGTAATCAAAAACTGTTTTTT. Protein product: CATSIASNQKLFF.

Many counts were recorded for this clonotype. CDR3 protein: CATSDTKNIQYF. For the CDR3, the DNA is TGTGCCACCAGTGACACAAAAAACATTCAGTACTTC. The chain has TRBV24-1 and TRBJ2-4; D unresolved. Looked up from germline, CDR1 is KGHDR and CDR2 is SFDVKD. V dropped 4 bases and J dropped 4 bases, with 4 bases sitting between them. This CDR3 has 12 amino acids.

This clonotype was seen repeatedly, ten times or more. V usage is TRBV20-1 and J usage is TRBJ2-1; D may be TRBD2 (6 bases). Trimming removed 7 bases at V and 2 bases at J, with 21 bases between. CDR3 size: 16 residues. CDR1 DFQATT and CDR2 SNEGSKA come from the germline V gene (reference sequence). This CDR3 reads CSVPRRDQPPYNEQFF. Here the CDR3 DNA reads TGCAGTGTGCCTAGGAGGGACCAACCACCCTACAATGAGCAGTTCTTC.

This clonotype was detected a few times. Germline is not matched at one junction end, which may reflect a read error. This chain links TRBV6-6 with TRBJ1-5; D uncertain. In germline, CDR1 is MNHNY, CDR2 SVGAGI (reference sequence). The CDR3 totals 16 residues. The CDR3 DNA reads TGTGCCAGCAGTCACTCAGGTTCATATAGCAATCAGCCCCAGCATTTT. This translates into CASSHSGSYSNQPQHF.

Details on this clonotype: One end of the junction fails to match germline, which may point to a read error. The chain carries TRBV2 and TRBJ2-1, with D perhaps being TRBD1 or TRBD2 (5 bases each). Germline loops: CDR1 SNHLY, CDR2 FYNNEI. This CDR3 region has 18 residues. CDR3 in amino acids: CASSEGVWRDDPYNGQFF. The CDR3 DNA reads as TGTGCCAGCAGTGAGGGGGTTTGGCGAGACGACCCCTACAATGGGCAGTTCTTC. Based on the CDR3 plus reference TRBV2 and TRBJ2-1, the full variable domain is EPEVTQTPSHQVTQMGQEVILRCVPISNHLYFYWYRQILGQKVEFLVSFYNNEISEKSEIFDDQFSVERPDGSNFTLKIRSTKLEDSAMYFCASSEGVWRDDPYNGQFFGPGTRLTVL.

The chain uses TRBV7-6 and TRBJ2-6, with a weak D call TRBD1 (5 bases). With 4 bases removed from V and 0 bases from J, the gap between germline ends came to 13 bases. Per the germline V gene, CDR1 is SGHVS and CDR2 is FNYEAQ. The CDR3 is made up of 17 amino acids. CDR3 sequence: CASSSGTGFSGANVLTF. CDR3 bases: TGTGCCAGCAGCTCTGGAACAGGCTTCTCTGGGGCCAACGTCCTGACTTTC.

This clonotype was counted many times. The chain links TRBV9 to TRBJ2-1; 9 nucleotides match TRBD2. Looked up from germline, CDR1 is SGDLS and CDR2 is YYNGEE. V shed 4 bases and J 4 bases; nucleotides not matched to a gene: 6. CDR3 length: 15 amino acids. In nucleotides, the CDR3 is TGTGCCAGCAGCCCCCGACTAGCGGATTACAATGAGCAGTTCTTC. This codes for CASSPRLADYNEQFF. Drawing the rest from reference TRBV9 and TRBJ2-1, the complete variable domain is DSGVTQTPKHLITATGQRVTLRCSPRSGDLSVYWYQQSLDQGLQFLIQYYNGEERAKGNILERFSAQQFPDLHSELNLSSLELGDSALYFCASSPRLADYNEQFFGPGTRLTVL.

This clonotype was detected ten times or more. The V gene is TRBV15, the J gene TRBJ1-2, with D possibly matching TRBD1 (6 bases). Trimming took 3 bases from V and 3 from J, leaving 17 bases between them. The germline V gene has CDR1 LNHNV and CDR2 YYDKDF (reference sequence). CDR3 size: 16 residues. In DNA form, the CDR3 reads TGTGCCACCAGCAGTCGCGATACAGGGATCTACTATGGCTACACCTTC. Translated, it gives CATSSRDTGIYYGYTF. The variable domain in full, completed from reference TRBV15 and TRBJ1-2, reads DAMVIQNPRYQVTQFGKPVTLSCSQTLNHNVMYWYQQKSSQAPKLLFHYYDKDFNNEADTPDNFQSRRPNTSFCFLDIRSPGLGDTAMYLCATSSRDTGIYYGYTFGSGTRLTVV.

At least ten counts were recorded for this clonotype. The V and J genes are TRBV20-1 and TRBJ2-2, with D hard to call. Per the germline V gene, CDR1 is DFQATT and CDR2 is SNEGSKA (reference sequence). Trimming removed 4 bases at V and 1 base at J, with 16 bases between. This CDR3 region has 16 residues. The CDR3 DNA reads TGCAGTGCTATAGTCTACGGAAGGGAGAACACCGGGGAGCTGTTTTTT. Protein: CSAIVYGRENTGELFF.

V gene TRBV7-9 combines with J gene TRBJ1-1; D is unresolved. The CDR3 contains 11 residues. Germline V gene sequence: CDR1 SEHNR, CDR2 FQNEAQ (reference sequence). The ends were cut back, 5 bases at V and 7 bases at J, with 8 bases in the middle. The CDR3 region has the DNA TGTGCCAGCAGCGCCCGAAGTGAAGCTTTCTTT. Translation: CASSARSEAFF.